These 28 T cell receptor beta chains share one sample of origin, sequenced in a study of blood T cell repertoires in COVID-19 (dated by TCRdb to 2020 to 2022). The receptor library was made with the immunoSEQ multiplex PCR assay. TCRdb limited this immuneACCESS table to in-frame rearrangements with V and J called. A share of clones is missing; checked studies link under half to unresolved V genes, and the rest is unexplained. The sample table records some 56,000 clones; about 82% of these occur just once. 20% to 25% of the sample rests with the top ten. What was sequenced was peripheral blood. Every receptor here comes from a woman at least 80 years old with acute or convalescent COVID-19.

The V gene is TRBV7-2, the J gene TRBJ1-1; D remains ambiguous. Germline values: CDR1 SGHTA, CDR2 FQGNSA. This CDR3 region has 11 residues. Trimming removed 5 bases at V and 3 bases at J, with 4 bases between. This CDR3 reads CASSRDTEAFF. The DNA of the CDR3 is TGTGCCAGCAGCCGGGACACTGAAGCTTTCTTT.

This chain joins TRBV27 and TRBJ1-2; tentative D call: TRBD1 (6 bases). This CDR3 is 14 amino acids long. V was cut by 1 base and J by 7 bases, with 13 bases left in between. Germline loops: CDR1 MNHEY, CDR2 SMNVEV (reference sequence). This chain's CDR3 is CASSLFGGLSGYTF. DNA for the CDR3: TGTGCCAGCAGTTTATTCGGGGGGCTGAGTGGCTACACCTTC.

This chain joins TRBV2 and TRBJ2-7, with TRBD1 matching over 10 bases. The CDR3 extends over 15 amino acids. Looked up from germline, CDR1 is SNHLY and CDR2 is FYNNEI. Losses at the gene ends were 6 bases for V and 0 bases for J; bases not matched to a gene: 5. The CDR3 loop reads CASRAGQGGSYEQYF. The CDR3, as DNA: TGTGCCAGCAGGGCCGGACAGGGGGGCTCCTACGAGCAGTACTTC.

The CDR3 DNA sequence: TGCGCCAGCAGCTCCGGGACTAGCGGGACGGTGCAGTACGTC. This sequence encodes CASSSGTSGTVQYV. The chain joins TRBV5-1 to TRBJ2-7, with 13 bases lining up with TRBD2. CDR1 is SGHRS, CDR2 YFSETQ, per germline. V shed 3 bases, J shed 9 bases, and the junction held 6 bases outside the gene matches. The CDR3 is 14 residues long.

This sequence joins TRBV12-3 or TRBV12-4 and TRBJ1-1; D uncertain. CDR3 length: 12 amino acids. Trimming took off 8 bases at V and 7 bases at J, with 14 bases between the two ends. The CDR3 DNA reads TGTGCCAGCTCCCTTTCGGGGTTTGAAGCTTTCTTT. Amino acid sequence: CASSLSGFEAFF.

The rearrangement joins TRBV12-3 or TRBV12-4 to TRBJ2-2; D ambiguous. V lost 4 bases and J lost 5, with 8 bases in between. The CDR3 contains 13 residues. This CDR3 is CASSSRPTGELFF. CDR3 bases: TGTGCCAGCAGTTCTAGACCGACCGGGGAGCTGTTTTTT.

J is TRBJ2-7 and V is TRBV7-3, with TRBD1 as a possible D gene (5 bases). The CDR3 loop spans 12 amino acids. Germline-derived CDR1 and CDR2 are SGHTA and FQGTGA. Trimming removed 8 bases from V and 7 bases from J, with 15 bases in between. CDR3 nucleotide sequence: TGTGCCAGCGGCAGGGTGGGGTTGGAGCAGTACTTC. The encoded protein is CASGRVGLEQYF. The whole variable domain, remainder taken from reference TRBV7-3 and TRBJ2-7, is GAGVSQTPSNKVTEKGKYVELRCDPISGHTALYWYRQSLGQGPEFLIYFQGTGAADDSGLPNDRFFAVRPEGSVSTLKIQRTERGDSAVYLCASGRVGLEQYFGPGTRLTVT.

In its sample, this clone was seen a few times. The chain combines TRBV12-3 or TRBV12-4 with TRBJ2-1, with D perhaps matching TRBD2 (5 bases). CDR3 size: 13 residues. Between the trimmed V and J ends, which lost 5 bases and 8 bases, there was a span of 13 bases. The CDR3 nucleotides read TGTGCCAGCAGTCCGACGACTAAGCATGAGCAGTTCTTC. Its protein is CASSPTTKHEQFF.

This clone was detected once. The V and J genes are TRBV11-3 and TRBJ2-1; weak D call: TRBD2 (5 bases). Trimming shortened V by 2 bases and J by 7 bases, and 9 bases separated the two germline ends. CDR3 size: 13 residues. In germline, CDR1 is SGHNT, CDR2 YENEEA. The CDR3 DNA reads TGTGCCAGCAGCTTACCGGGGATGAATGAGCAGTTCTTC. This translates into CASSLPGMNEQFF.

This rearrangement joins TRBV18 to TRBJ1-1; unclear D gene. The CDR3 has 13 residues. V lost 2 bases, J lost 7 bases, and 11 bases lay in between. From germline, CDR1 is KGHSH and CDR2 LQKENI. The CDR3 coding sequence is TGTGCCAGCTCACCATCACAGACGATTGAAGCTTTCTTT. Its translation is CASSPSQTIEAFF.

The table lists this clone with a few counts. This chain joins TRBV4-1 and TRBJ1-2; possibly TRBD1 for D (6 bases). CDR1 is MGHRA and CDR2 is YSYEKL in the germline V gene. Trimming pared 1 base from V and 5 bases from J, leaving 14 bases between. The CDR3 contains 15 residues. In nucleotides, the CDR3 is TGCGCCAGCAGCCAAGCGACAGGCGGCACATATGGCTACACCTTC. Residues: CASSQATGGTYGYTF.

The chain has TRBV27 and TRBJ1-2; 8 nucleotides match TRBD1. V lost 5 bases and J lost 7; bases outside the gene matches: 6. The length of the CDR3 is 13 residues. Germline V CDR1 and CDR2: MNHEY, SMNVEV (reference sequence). CDR3 loop: CASSPQGAAGYTF. In DNA, the CDR3 is TGTGCCAGCAGTCCCCAGGGGGCTGCTGGCTACACCTTC.

The chain carries TRBV15 and TRBJ1-6; TRBD1 agrees at 9 bases. The ends lost 2 bases at V and 7 bases at J; junction bases unmatched: 3. Germline V gene data show CDR1 as LNHNV and CDR2 as YYDKDF (reference sequence). This CDR3 has 15 residues. In DNA form, the CDR3 reads TGTGCCACCAGCAGACAAGACAGGGGGAATTCACCCCTCCACTTT. The encoded protein is CATSRQDRGNSPLHF.

CDR3 sequence: CASSLIDSGELFF. The DNA of the CDR3 is TGTGCCAGCTCACTTATAGACAGCGGGGAGCTGTTTTTT. V usage is TRBV18 and J usage is TRBJ2-2; perhaps TRBD1 as D (5 bases). With 4 bases removed from V and 7 bases from J, the gap between germline ends came to 10 bases. CDR3 length: 13 residues. CDR1 and CDR2 (germline): KGHSH, LQKENI.

The chain employs TRBV19 and TRBJ2-1; 7 nucleotides match TRBD2. The junction had 9 bases not matched to a gene; V was cut back by 7 bases and J by 6 bases. This CDR3 spans 14 amino acids. The germline gives CDR1 LNHDA, CDR2 SQIVND (reference sequence). In nucleotides, the CDR3 is TGTGCCAGTATTACCCCGGGGGAGGGCAATGAGCAGTTCTTC. Amino acids: CASITPGEGNEQFF.

The J gene is TRBJ1-1, the V gene TRBV3-1 (or the pseudogene TRBV3-2), with D tentatively TRBD1 (6 bases). Germline V gene lookup returns CDR1 LGHDT and CDR2 YNNKEL (reference sequence). Trimming removed 4 bases at V and 1 base at J, with 16 bases between. The CDR3 covers 16 residues. DNA of the CDR3: TGTGCCAGCAGCCTTGGACAGACTCTCACGAACACTGAAGCTTTCTTT. It encodes CASSLGQTLTNTEAFF.

V and J are TRBV2 and TRBJ1-4, with D tentatively TRBD1 (6 bases). Trimming shortened V by 6 bases and J by 7 bases, and 15 bases separated the two germline ends. The germline V gene has CDR1 SNHLY and CDR2 FYNNEI. The CDR3 length is 14 residues. The DNA for the CDR3 is TGTGCCAGCAGCCGACAGGCCCAAGGTGAAAAACTGTTTTTT. Amino acids: CASSRQAQGEKLFF.

The rearrangement links TRBV19 to TRBJ2-4; D is perhaps TRBD2 (7 bases). The germline CDR1 and CDR2 sequences are LNHDA and SQIVND (reference sequence). This CDR3 region has 20 residues. The V end was cut by 4 bases, the J end by 0 bases, with 25 bases between. CDR3 nucleotide sequence: TGTGCCAGTAGTACATCCGGGACCCGAGGGGGGGTTGTAGCCAAAAACATTCAGTACTTC. This translates into CASSTSGTRGGVVAKNIQYF. Combining the CDR3 with reference TRBV19 and TRBJ2-4 gives the whole variable domain DGGITQSPKYLFRKEGQNVTLSCEQNLNHDAMYWYRQDPGQGLRLIYYSQIVNDFQKGDIAEGYSVSREKKESFPLTVTSAQKNPTAFYLCASSTSGTRGGVVAKNIQYFGAGTRLSVL.

The chain links TRBV5-1 to TRBJ1-2; 9 nucleotides match TRBD1. The germline CDR1 and CDR2 sequences are SGHRS and YFSETQ. The CDR3 has 13 residues. With 3 bases clipped from V and 4 bases from J, the junction kept 1 base outside the gene matches. The CDR3 is CASSSGQGYGYTF. The CDR3 nucleotides read TGCGCCAGCAGCTCGGGACAGGGCTATGGCTACACCTTC.

The V and J genes are TRBV6-5 and TRBJ1-2; tentatively, D is TRBD1 (6 bases). Germline V CDR1 and CDR2: MNHEY, SVGAGI. With 5 bases removed from V and 6 bases from J, the gap between germline ends came to 13 bases. The CDR3 sequence is 13 residues long. CDR3 sequence reads: CASSTWTVNGYTF. DNA of the CDR3: TGTGCCAGCAGTACCTGGACAGTAAATGGCTACACCTTC.

The chain recombines TRBV7-8 with TRBJ1-5, with 8 bases identical to TRBD1. The CDR3 covers 14 residues. Germline V CDR1 and CDR2: SGHVS, FQNEAQ. Losses at the gene ends were 5 bases for V and 4 bases for J; bases not matched to a gene: 4. DNA for the CDR3: TGTGCCAGCAGCCCAGGGGGCTGGAATCAGCCCCAGCATTTT. It is translated as CASSPGGWNQPQHF.

The rearrangement links TRBV9 to TRBJ1-5; 7 bases match TRBD1. J gave up 3 bases and V 3 bases, and 6 bases lay outside the gene matches. Looked up from germline, CDR1 is SGDLS and CDR2 is YYNGEE. The CDR3 covers 15 residues. The CDR3 spells CASSGQGDTNQPQHF. The CDR3 nucleotides are TGTGCCAGCAGCGGGCAGGGGGATACCAATCAGCCCCAGCATTTT.

CDR3 protein: CATDRATNEKLFF. The CDR3 nucleotides read TGTGCCACCGACAGGGCAACTAATGAAAAACTGTTTTTT. The chain joins TRBV28 to TRBJ1-4; 7 nucleotides match TRBD1. Germline CDR1 reads MDHEN; CDR2 reads SYDVKM. The CDR3 spans 13 residues. V lost 10 bases, J lost 0 bases, and 2 bases stayed unmatched.

The gene calls are TRBV7-3 and TRBJ1-2, with 9 positions matching TRBD1. The CDR3 covers 13 residues. Germline assignment: CDR1 SGHTA and CDR2 FQGTGA. The ends lost 5 bases at V and 6 bases at J; junction bases unmatched: 4. CDR3 residues: CASSPGTGNGYTF. CDR3 sequence (DNA): TGTGCCAGCAGCCCAGGGACAGGGAATGGCTACACCTTC.

The chain is built from TRBV5-6 and TRBJ1-4; unclear D gene. V gave up 3 bases and J gave up 8 bases, with 17 bases separating them. Germline V CDR1 and CDR2: SGHDT, YYEEEE. The CDR3 sequence is 15 residues long. CDR3 region: CASSSPGDRGEKLFF. As DNA, the CDR3 is TGTGCCAGCAGCTCCCCGGGTGATAGAGGCGAAAAACTGTTTTTT.

As DNA, the CDR3 is TGTGCCAGTAGTCTCGGACTAGCGGGGCCCCAATACGTC. Amino acids: CASSLGLAGPQYV. The chain combines TRBV19 with TRBJ2-7; 12 nucleotides line up with TRBD2. The CDR3 is made up of 13 amino acids. The J segment lost 13 bases and the V segment lost 5 bases, leaving 9 bases of the junction unmatched. Germline CDR1 and CDR2: LNHDA and SQIVND (reference sequence).

V is TRBV6-5 and J is TRBJ1-4; TRBD1 aligns across 9 bases. In germline, CDR1 is MNHEY, CDR2 SVGAGI. There are 15 residues in the CDR3. With V trimmed by 4 bases and J by 5 bases, 5 bases remained unmatched. The CDR3: CASSSTGGRNEKLFF. The CDR3 coding sequence is TGTGCCAGCAGTTCGACAGGGGGAAGGAATGAAAAACTGTTTTTT.

The chain employs TRBV7-9 and TRBJ2-1, with D tentatively TRBD1 (6 bases). The CDR3 has 16 residues. Trimming stripped 4 bases from V and 0 bases from J, with 13 bases between. Per the germline V gene, CDR1 is SEHNR and CDR2 is FQNEAQ (reference sequence). CDR3 bases: TGTGCCAGCAGCTCCCTACAGGGAGTCTCCTACAATGAGCAGTTCTTC. Translated, it gives CASSSLQGVSYNEQFF.